The next 9 T cell receptor beta chains were all read from a single sample in a study of blood T cell repertoires in COVID-19. TCRdb keeps only in-frame clones here, not all; method: immunoSEQ multiplex PCR. The table includes 200,000 to 300,000 clones, about 86% detected once. The source material was peripheral blood. The receptor set was obtained from a man aged 25 to 45 with active or convalescent COVID-19.

The chain combines TRBV19 with TRBJ1-4; 8 bases map to TRBD1. The J segment lost 4 bases and the V segment lost 4 bases, leaving 5 bases of the junction unmatched. CDR3 length: 15 amino acids. Germline V gene lookup returns CDR1 LNHDA and CDR2 SQIVND (reference sequence). CDR3 residues: CASSRGTGLNEKLFF. CDR3 in DNA: TGTGCCAGTAGTAGGGGGACAGGACTTAATGAAAAACTGTTTTTT. Full variable domain (remainder filled in from reference TRBV19 and TRBJ1-4): DGGITQSPKYLFRKEGQNVTLSCEQNLNHDAMYWYRQDPGQGLRLIYYSQIVNDFQKGDIAEGYSVSREKKESFPLTVTSAQKNPTAFYLCASSRGTGLNEKLFFGSGTQLSVL.

V gene TRBV5-5 combines with J gene TRBJ1-2, with 9 bases matching TRBD1. There are 16 residues in the CDR3. After removal of 4 bases from V and 3 bases from J, the junction contained 10 bases not matched to a gene. Per the germline V gene, CDR1 is SGHKS and CDR2 is YYEKEE (reference sequence). CDR3 sequence reads: CASSPTDRGGYYGYTF. CDR3 coding DNA: TGTGCCAGCAGCCCCACTGACAGGGGGGGATACTATGGCTACACCTTC.

The V and J genes are TRBV5-6 and TRBJ2-5; 12 nucleotides match TRBD2. J lost 4 bases, V lost 4 bases, and 5 bases had no gene match. The CDR3 is 15 residues long. Per the germline V gene, CDR1 is SGHDT and CDR2 is YYEEEE. The CDR3 here is CASSVRLAGAETQYF. The CDR3 DNA reads as TGTGCCAGCAGCGTCAGACTAGCGGGGGCAGAGACCCAGTACTTC.

J is TRBJ2-4 and V is TRBV4-2, with 7 bases lining up with TRBD2. The V segment lost 4 bases and the J segment 12 bases; nucleotides outside the gene matches: 18. From germline, CDR1 is LGHNA and CDR2 YNFKEQ. The CDR3 is 16 residues long. CDR3 region: CASSPALRGGGGDQYF. For the CDR3, the DNA is TGTGCCAGCAGCCCCGCCTTGCGGGGAGGTGGGGGGGATCAGTACTTC.

The chain joins TRBV3-1 (or the pseudogene TRBV3-2) to TRBJ2-7; 11 bases are a match to TRBD2. J was trimmed by 4 bases and V by 2 bases; bases with no gene match: 4. CDR1 is LGHDT, CDR2 YNNKEL, per germline (reference sequence). The CDR3 runs 15 residues. This chain's CDR3 is CASSQTSGGEYEQYF. CDR3 nucleotides: TGTGCCAGCAGCCAAACTAGCGGGGGAGAATACGAGCAGTACTTC.

The V gene is TRBV5-8, the J gene TRBJ1-6, with a weak D call TRBD1 (6 bases). Trimming took off 1 base at V and 4 bases at J, with 9 bases between the two ends. The CDR3 sequence is 15 residues long. The germline V gene encodes CDR1 SGHTS and CDR2 YDEGEE. CDR3 nucleotides: TGTGCCAGCAGCTTGTCTGGACAGTATAATTCACCCCTCCACTTT. Translating gives CASSLSGQYNSPLHF.

V is TRBV13 and J is TRBJ1-1, with TRBD1 identical over 11 bases. With V trimmed by 5 bases and J by 1 base, 6 bases remained unmatched. The CDR3 totals 16 residues. Looked up from germline, CDR1 is PRHDT and CDR2 is FYEKMQ (reference sequence). The CDR3 protein is CASSRGQGGWNTEAFF. DNA for the CDR3: TGTGCCAGCAGCCGGGGACAGGGGGGCTGGAACACTGAAGCTTTCTTT.

The chain's CDR3 is CASSQGAGSNTEAFF. In nucleotides, the CDR3 is TGTGCCAGCAGCCAAGGGGCAGGGTCGAACACTGAAGCTTTCTTT. The chain couples TRBV3-1 (or the pseudogene TRBV3-2) to TRBJ1-1, with D possibly matching TRBD1 (5 bases). The V end was cut by 1 base, the J end by 1 base, with 10 bases between. The V gene's germline CDR1 is LGHDT and CDR2 YNNKEL (reference sequence). The CDR3 has 15 amino acids.

A note on this clone: Other DNA sequences in the same sample also yield this CDR3. V gene TRBV9 combines with J gene TRBJ1-1; no reliable D call. Between the trimmed V and J ends, which lost 0 bases and 2 bases, there was a span of 8 bases. The CDR3 contains 14 residues. The germline gives CDR1 SGDLS, CDR2 YYNGEE. The DNA for the CDR3 is TGTGCCAGCAGCGTAGGGTGGCAAAACACTGAAGCTTTCTTT. This gives the protein CASSVGWQNTEAFF.